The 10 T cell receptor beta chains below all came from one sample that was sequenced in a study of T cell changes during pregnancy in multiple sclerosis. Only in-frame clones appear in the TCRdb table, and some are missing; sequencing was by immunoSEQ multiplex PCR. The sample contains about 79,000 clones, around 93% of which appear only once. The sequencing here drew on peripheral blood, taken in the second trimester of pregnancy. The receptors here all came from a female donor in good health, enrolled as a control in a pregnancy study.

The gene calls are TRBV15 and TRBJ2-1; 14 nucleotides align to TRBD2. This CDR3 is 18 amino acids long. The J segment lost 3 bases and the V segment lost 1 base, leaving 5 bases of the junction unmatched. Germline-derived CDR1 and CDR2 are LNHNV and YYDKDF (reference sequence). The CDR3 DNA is TGTGCCACCAGCAGAGGGACCGGGACTAGCGGGGGCTACAATGAGCAGTTCTTC. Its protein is CATSRGTGTSGGYNEQFF.

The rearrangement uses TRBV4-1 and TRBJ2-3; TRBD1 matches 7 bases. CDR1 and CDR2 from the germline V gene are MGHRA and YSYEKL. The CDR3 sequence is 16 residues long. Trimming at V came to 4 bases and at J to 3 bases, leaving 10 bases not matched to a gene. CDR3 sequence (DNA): TGCGCCAGCAGCCCAGGTCCGGGACAGAGAACAGATACGCAGTATTTT. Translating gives CASSPGPGQRTDTQYF.

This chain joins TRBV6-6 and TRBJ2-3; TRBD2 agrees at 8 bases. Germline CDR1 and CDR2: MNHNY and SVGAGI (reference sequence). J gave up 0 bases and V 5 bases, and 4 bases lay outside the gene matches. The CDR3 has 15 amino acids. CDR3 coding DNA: TGTGCCAGCAGTCGCCTAGCGGGTAGCACAGATACGCAGTATTTT. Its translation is CASSRLAGSTDTQYF.

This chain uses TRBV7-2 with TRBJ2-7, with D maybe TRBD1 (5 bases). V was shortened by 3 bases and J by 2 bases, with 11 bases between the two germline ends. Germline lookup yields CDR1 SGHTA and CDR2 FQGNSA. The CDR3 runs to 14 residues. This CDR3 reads CASSLVQGAYEQYF. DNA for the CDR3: TGTGCCAGCAGCTTGGTCCAGGGCGCCTACGAGCAGTACTTC.

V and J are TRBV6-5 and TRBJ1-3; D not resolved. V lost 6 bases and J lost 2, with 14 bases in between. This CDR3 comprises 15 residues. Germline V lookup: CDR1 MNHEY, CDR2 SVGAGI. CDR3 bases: TGTGCCAGCAGGACCCGGGGAGGGACTGGAAACACCATATATTTT. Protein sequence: CASRTRGGTGNTIYF.

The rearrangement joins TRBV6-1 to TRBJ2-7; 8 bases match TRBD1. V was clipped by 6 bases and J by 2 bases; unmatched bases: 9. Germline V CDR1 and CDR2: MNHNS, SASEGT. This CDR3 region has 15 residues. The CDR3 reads CASSKGLTGAYEQYF. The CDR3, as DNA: TGTGCCAGCAGCAAAGGTCTGACAGGGGCCTACGAGCAGTACTTC.

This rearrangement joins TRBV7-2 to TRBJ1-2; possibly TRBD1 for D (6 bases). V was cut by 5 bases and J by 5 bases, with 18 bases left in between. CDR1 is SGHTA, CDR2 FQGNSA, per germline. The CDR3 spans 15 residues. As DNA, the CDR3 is TGTGCCAGCAGCCCCCAGGGGTCTCAAGGGTATGGCTACACCTTC. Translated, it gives CASSPQGSQGYGYTF.

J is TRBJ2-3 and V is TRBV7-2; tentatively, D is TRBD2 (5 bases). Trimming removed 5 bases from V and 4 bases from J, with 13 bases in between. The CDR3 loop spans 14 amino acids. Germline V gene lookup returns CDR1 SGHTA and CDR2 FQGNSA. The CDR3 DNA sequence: TGTGCCAGCAGCCTCCCCGAGGGAGCAGATACGCAGTATTTT. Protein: CASSLPEGADTQYF.

The CDR3 reads CASSLRVDGNTIYF. The CDR3 DNA reads as TGTGCCAGCAGTTTACGGGTAGATGGAAACACCATATATTTT. The chain employs TRBV27 and TRBJ1-3; D remains ambiguous. The V gene's germline CDR1 is MNHEY and CDR2 SMNVEV (reference sequence). This CDR3 is built from 14 residues. Trimming stripped 2 bases from V and 3 bases from J, with 8 bases between.

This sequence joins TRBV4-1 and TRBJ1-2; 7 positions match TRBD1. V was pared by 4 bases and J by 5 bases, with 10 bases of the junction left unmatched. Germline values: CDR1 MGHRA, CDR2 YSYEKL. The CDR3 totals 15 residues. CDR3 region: CASSPAGGRTYGYTF. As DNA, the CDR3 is TGCGCCAGCAGCCCAGCAGGGGGAAGGACTTATGGCTACACCTTC.